This T cell receptor (beta chain) comes out of a study of shared clonotypes between healthy human individuals. Study-level findings and limits: Naive subsets generally exceeded memory subsets in estimated richness. Genetic and exposure-history diversity was limited by the few donors.

The method was immunoSEQ multiplex PCR; TCRdb's version includes in-frame clones alone and lacks a portion of them. The sample yields some 2 million clones, over 85% seen once. In regard to this clone: What it binds is not known.

CD45RO-negative cells were positively selected for CCR7, leaving out terminally differentiated effector memory CD45RA+ cells. All participating donors were Caucasian adults from Nashville, Tennessee. The CDR3 sequence is 12 residues long. Germline V gene data show CDR1 as SNHLY and CDR2 as FYNNEI. The V end was cut by 7 bases, the J end by 3 bases, with 10 bases between. Sequencing was done on a sample of naive CD8+ T cells sorted from blood. V is TRBV2 and J is TRBJ2-7, with TRBD1 as a possible D gene (6 bases). This clonotype was sampled from a man aged 18-30 years in good health. Written as DNA, the CDR3 is TGTGCCAGCACACAGGGCGGCTACGAGCAGTACTTC. It translates to CASTQGGYEQYF.